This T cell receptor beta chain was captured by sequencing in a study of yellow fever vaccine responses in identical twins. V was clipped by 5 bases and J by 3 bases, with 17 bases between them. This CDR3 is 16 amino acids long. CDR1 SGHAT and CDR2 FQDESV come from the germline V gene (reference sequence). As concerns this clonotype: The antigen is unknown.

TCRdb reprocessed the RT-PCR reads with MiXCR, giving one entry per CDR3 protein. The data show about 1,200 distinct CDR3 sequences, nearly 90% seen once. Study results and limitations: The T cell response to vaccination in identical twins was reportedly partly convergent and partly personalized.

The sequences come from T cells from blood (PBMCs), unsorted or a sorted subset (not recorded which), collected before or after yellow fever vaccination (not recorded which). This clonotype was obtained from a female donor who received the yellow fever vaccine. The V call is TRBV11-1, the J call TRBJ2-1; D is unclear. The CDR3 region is CASSPVADSLYNEQFF. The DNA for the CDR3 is TGTGCCAGCAGCCCAGTGGCCGATTCCCTCTACAATGAGCAGTTCTTC.